The sequence of this T cell receptor (beta chain) was determined in a study of technical replicates of blood from a handful of donors. Sequenced by immunoSEQ multiplex PCR; TCRdb stores in-frame clones only, minus some. The sample carries 91,000 or so clones, 95% recorded once. The germline V and J ends were trimmed by 3 bases and 1 base, with 7 bases remaining between them. CDR3 length: 14 amino acids. Germline V lookup: CDR1 SGHTA, CDR2 FQGNSA. The source material was T cells isolated from PBMCs. The receptor was isolated from a human donor in good health. The J gene is TRBJ1-5, the V gene TRBV7-2; no firm D call. The CDR3 DNA reads as TGTGCCAGCAGCTTCGACGGGAGCAATCAGCCCCAGCATTTT. Translated: CASSFDGSNQPQHF.